The T cell receptor (beta chain) described here comes from a study of cytomegalovirus exposure and HLA in healthy donors. The overall study: The roughly 120 million unique TCR beta sequences, from 150 million to 200 million T cells, were found by an earlier analysis.

Both 60 Vbeta primers and 13 Jbeta primers went into the PCR. Only in-frame clones appear in the TCRdb table, and some are missing; sequencing was by immunoSEQ multiplex PCR. This table has over 70,000 clones, 74% appearing once. Germline-derived CDR1 and CDR2 are SGHRS and YFSETQ. The CDR3 loop spans 17 amino acids. The V gene lost 2 bases and the J gene lost 1 base, with 17 bases spanning the gap. This sequence was found in a human donor in good health. This rearrangement joins TRBV5-1 to TRBJ2-3, with D maybe TRBD2 (6 bases). Sequencing was carried out using PBMCs. This CDR3 reads CASSFTASAEGTDTQYF. The CDR3 DNA is TGCGCCAGCAGCTTCACCGCTAGCGCAGAGGGCACAGATACGCAGTATTTT.